Shown below are 3 T cell receptor beta chains from a single sample sequenced in a study of Ad26.COV2.S vaccination and SARS-CoV-2 variants. The repertoire was sequenced with immunoSEQ multiplex PCR; TCRdb's copy has only in-frame clones and lacks some. The sample carries about 350,000 clones, 92% recorded once. The sequencing here drew on peripheral blood, taken after recovery from COVID-19. These receptors originate from a human donor who had recovered from COVID-19.

This clone was seen just once. CDR3 sequence: CASSAGGISTDTQYF. The CDR3 region has the DNA TGTGCCAGCAGTGCGGGGGGAATAAGCACAGATACGCAGTATTTT. V is TRBV2 and J is TRBJ2-3; 7 bases match TRBD2. This CDR3 spans 15 amino acids. Per the germline V gene, CDR1 is SNHLY and CDR2 is FYNNEI. V shed 4 bases and J 0 bases; nucleotides not matched to a gene: 4.

The rearrangement joins TRBV19 to TRBJ1-6, with 7 bases that match TRBD1. CDR3 length equals 13 residues. Per germline, CDR1 LNHDA and CDR2 SQIVND (reference sequence). J gave up 9 bases and V 3 bases, and 2 bases lay outside the gene matches. The CDR3 loop reads CASSMDRRSPLHF. The CDR3 DNA is TGTGCCAGTAGTATGGACAGGCGTTCACCCCTCCACTTT.

The rearrangement uses TRBV5-6 and TRBJ2-5; tentative D call: TRBD1 (6 bases). CDR1 and CDR2 from the germline V gene are SGHDT and YYEEEE. This CDR3 contains 13 residues. Trimming took 2 bases from V and 5 from J, leaving 10 bases between them. The CDR3 coding sequence is TGTGCCAGCAGCTTAACAGGGAGCGAGACCCAGTACTTC. Protein product: CASSLTGSETQYF.